Sequencing of this TCR beta chain was carried out in a study of T cells in Graves' hyperthyroidism and ophthalmopathy. Diagnoses were made from clinical symptoms, serum measures (thyroxine and TRAb), thyroid ultrasound and orbital computed tomography. This clonotype was observed a single time. Its antigen is undetermined. This may come from a read error, since a much larger clone is one base off. Germline V gives CDR1 KGHDR, CDR2 SFDVKD. V lost 7 bases and J 6 bases, leaving 17 bases between the germline ends. The CDR3 has 14 amino acids. Researchers amplified the TCR beta CDR3 regions from RNA transcripts. Initially, a first-round RT-PCR of the TCR CDR3 employed the HTBI primer set. Each CDR3 protein gets one entry after TCRdb re-called the multiplex PCR reads with MiXCR. The table records around 540,000 distinct CDR3 sequences, about 45% of them present only once. Findings and caveats of the study: The model's output predicted ophthalmopathy at a median of about 6.5 months prior to onset. Blood also contained most expanded thyroid clonotypes above 0.001.

The receptor was isolated from a woman under 30 with Graves' hyperthyroidism. This chain links TRBV24-1 with TRBJ1-2; TRBD1 is a possible D gene (6 bases). Material for sequencing was peripheral blood or thyroid tissue (not recorded which). The CDR3 DNA reads as TGTGCCACCAGCTTAGCCTCAGGGGTCGATGGCTACACCTTC. Translated: CATSLASGVDGYTF.